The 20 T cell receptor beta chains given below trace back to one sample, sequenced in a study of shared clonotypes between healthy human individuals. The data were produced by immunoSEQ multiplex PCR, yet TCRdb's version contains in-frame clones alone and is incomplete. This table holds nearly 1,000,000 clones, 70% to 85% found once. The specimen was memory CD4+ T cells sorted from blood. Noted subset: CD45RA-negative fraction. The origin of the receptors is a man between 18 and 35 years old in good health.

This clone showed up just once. The CDR3 nucleotides read TGCGCCAGCTCCCCCTGGGGAGGGGAGACCCAGTACTTC. This encodes CASSPWGGETQYF. V gene TRBV5-1 combines with J gene TRBJ2-5; 7 nucleotides match TRBD2. Germline trimming cut 7 bases from V and 5 bases from J; bases unmatched to any gene: 8. The CDR3 spans 13 residues. In germline, CDR1 is SGHRS, CDR2 YFSETQ. The entire variable domain, with the rest obtained from reference TRBV5-1 and TRBJ2-5, is as follows: KAGVTQTPRYLIKTRGQQVTLSCSPISGHRSVSWYQQTPGQGLQFLFEYFSETQRNKGNFPGRFSGRQFSNSRSEMNVSTLELGDSALYLCASSPWGGETQYFGPGTRLLVL.

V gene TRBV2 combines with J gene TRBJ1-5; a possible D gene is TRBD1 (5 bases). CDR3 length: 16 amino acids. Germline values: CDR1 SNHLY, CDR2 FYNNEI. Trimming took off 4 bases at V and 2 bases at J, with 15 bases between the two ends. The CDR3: CASSVGHAGGNQPQHF. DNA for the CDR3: TGTGCCAGCAGTGTTGGACACGCAGGCGGCAATCAGCCCCAGCATTTT.

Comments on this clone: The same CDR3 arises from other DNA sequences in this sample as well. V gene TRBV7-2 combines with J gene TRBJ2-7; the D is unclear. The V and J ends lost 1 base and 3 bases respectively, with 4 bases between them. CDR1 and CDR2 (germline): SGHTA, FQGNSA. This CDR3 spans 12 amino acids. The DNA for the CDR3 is TGTGCCAGCAGCTTAGTTCTCTACGAGCAGTACTTC. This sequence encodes CASSLVLYEQYF. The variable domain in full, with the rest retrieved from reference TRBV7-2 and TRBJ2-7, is GAGVSQSPSNKVTEKGKDVELRCDPISGHTALYWYRQSLGQGLEFLIYFQGNSAPDKSGLPSDRFSAERTGGSVSTLTIQRTQQEDSAVYLCASSLVLYEQYFGPGTRLTVT.

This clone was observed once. As DNA, the CDR3 is TGTGCCAGCAGTGAAGAAATCCTTTACGAGCAGTACTTC. It is translated as CASSEEILYEQYF. The gene calls are TRBV6-1 and TRBJ2-7; the D is unclear. V lost 1 base, J lost 4 bases, and 8 bases lay in between. CDR1 is MNHNS and CDR2 is SASEGT in the germline V gene. The CDR3 is 13 amino acids.

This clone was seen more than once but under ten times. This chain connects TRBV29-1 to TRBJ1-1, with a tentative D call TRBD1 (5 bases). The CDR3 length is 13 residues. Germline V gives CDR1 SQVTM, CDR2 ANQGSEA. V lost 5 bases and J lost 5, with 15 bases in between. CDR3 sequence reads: CSVSQALGTEAFF. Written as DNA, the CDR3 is TGCAGCGTTTCACAGGCCTTGGGGACTGAAGCTTTCTTT. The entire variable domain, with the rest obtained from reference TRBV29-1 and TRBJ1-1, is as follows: SAVISQKPSRDICQRGTSLTIQCQVDSQVTMMFWYRQQPGQSLTLIATANQGSEATYESGFVIDKFPISRPNLTFSTLTVSNMSPEDSSIYLCSVSQALGTEAFFGQGTRLTVV.

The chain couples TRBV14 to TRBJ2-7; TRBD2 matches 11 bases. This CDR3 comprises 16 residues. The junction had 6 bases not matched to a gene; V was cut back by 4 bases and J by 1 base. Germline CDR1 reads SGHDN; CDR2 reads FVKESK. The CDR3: CASSPRLAGRSYEQYF. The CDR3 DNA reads TGTGCCAGCAGCCCTAGACTAGCGGGACGATCCTACGAGCAGTACTTC.

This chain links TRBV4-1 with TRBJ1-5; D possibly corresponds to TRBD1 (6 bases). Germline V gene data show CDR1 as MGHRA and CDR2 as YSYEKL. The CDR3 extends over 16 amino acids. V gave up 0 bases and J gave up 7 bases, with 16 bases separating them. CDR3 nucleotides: TGCGCCAGCAGCCAAGAAACGAGCAGGGGAGGGCAGCCCCAGCATTTT. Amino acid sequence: CASSQETSRGGQPQHF.

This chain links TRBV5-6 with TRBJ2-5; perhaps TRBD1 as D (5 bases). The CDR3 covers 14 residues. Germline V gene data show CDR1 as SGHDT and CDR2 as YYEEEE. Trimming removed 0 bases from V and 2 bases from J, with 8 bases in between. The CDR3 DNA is TGTGCCAGCAGCTTGGATTCAGGGCAAGAGACCCAGTACTTC. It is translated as CASSLDSGQETQYF.

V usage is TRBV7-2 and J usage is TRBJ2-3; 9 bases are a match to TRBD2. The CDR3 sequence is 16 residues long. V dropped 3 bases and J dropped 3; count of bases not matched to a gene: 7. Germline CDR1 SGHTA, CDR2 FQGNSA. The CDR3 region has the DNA TGTGCCAGCAGCTTCCGCGGGGGGGCTTTGACAGATACGCAGTATTTT. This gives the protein CASSFRGGALTDTQYF.

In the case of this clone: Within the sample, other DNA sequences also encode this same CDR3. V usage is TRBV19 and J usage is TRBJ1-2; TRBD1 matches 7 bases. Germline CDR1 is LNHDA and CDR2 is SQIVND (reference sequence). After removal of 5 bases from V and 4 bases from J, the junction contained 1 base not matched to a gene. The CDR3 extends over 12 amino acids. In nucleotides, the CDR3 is TGTGCCAGTAGTGGACAGGCCTATGGCTACACCTTC. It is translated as CASSGQAYGYTF.

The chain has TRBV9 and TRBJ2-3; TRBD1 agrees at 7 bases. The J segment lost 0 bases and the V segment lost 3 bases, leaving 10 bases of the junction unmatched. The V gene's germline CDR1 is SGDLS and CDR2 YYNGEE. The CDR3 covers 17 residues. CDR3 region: CASSAVAGTVSTDTQYF. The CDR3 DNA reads TGTGCCAGCAGCGCAGTAGCTGGGACAGTTAGCACAGATACGCAGTATTTT.

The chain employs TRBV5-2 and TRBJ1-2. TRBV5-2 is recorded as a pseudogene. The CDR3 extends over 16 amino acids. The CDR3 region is CASKSIREYETYGYTF. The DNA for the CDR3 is TGTGCCAGCAAGTCGATTAGAGAGTACGAGACCTATGGCTACACCTTC.

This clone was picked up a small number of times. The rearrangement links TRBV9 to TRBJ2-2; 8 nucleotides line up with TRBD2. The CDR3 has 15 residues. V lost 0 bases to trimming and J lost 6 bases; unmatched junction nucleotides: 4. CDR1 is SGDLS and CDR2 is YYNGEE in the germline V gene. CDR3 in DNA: TGTGCCAGCAGCGTAGGGACTAGCAGTCCCGGGGAGCTGTTTTTT. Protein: CASSVGTSSPGELFF.

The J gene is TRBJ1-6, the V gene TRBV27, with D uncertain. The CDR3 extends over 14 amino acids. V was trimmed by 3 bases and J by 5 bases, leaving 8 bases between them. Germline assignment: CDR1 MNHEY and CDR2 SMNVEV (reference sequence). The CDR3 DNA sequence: TGTGCCAGCAGTTTTCAGGCCCATAATTCACCCCTCCACTTT. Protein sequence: CASSFQAHNSPLHF.

CDR3: CASSRSSRGETQYF. CDR3 coding DNA: TGTGCCAGCAGCCGGAGCTCGAGGGGAGAGACCCAGTACTTC. This chain connects TRBV7-2 to TRBJ2-5; D is tentatively TRBD1 or TRBD2 (5 bases each). This CDR3 spans 14 amino acids. V gave up 5 bases and J gave up 4 bases, with 14 bases separating them. CDR1 and CDR2 (germline): SGHTA, FQGNSA.

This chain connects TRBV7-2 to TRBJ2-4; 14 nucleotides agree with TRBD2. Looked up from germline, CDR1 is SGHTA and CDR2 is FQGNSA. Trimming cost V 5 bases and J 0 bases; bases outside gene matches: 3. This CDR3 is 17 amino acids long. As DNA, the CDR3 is TGTGCCAGCAGCCCTGGACTAGCGGGAGGAGCCAAAAACATTCAGTACTTC. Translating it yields CASSPGLAGGAKNIQYF.

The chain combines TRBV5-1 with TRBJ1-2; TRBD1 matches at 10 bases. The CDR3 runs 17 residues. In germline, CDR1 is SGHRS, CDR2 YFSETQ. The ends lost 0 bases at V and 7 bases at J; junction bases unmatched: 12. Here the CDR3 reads CASSLAMGQGSSGGYTF. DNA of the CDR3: TGCGCCAGCAGCTTGGCAATGGGACAGGGGTCCTCTGGTGGCTACACCTTC.

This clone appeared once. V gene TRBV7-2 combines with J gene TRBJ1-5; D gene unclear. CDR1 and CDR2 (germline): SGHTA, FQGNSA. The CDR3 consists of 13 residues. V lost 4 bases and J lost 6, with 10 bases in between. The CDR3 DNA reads TGTGCCAGCAGCTCCCTCGGGGTTCAGCCCCAGCATTTT. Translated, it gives CASSSLGVQPQHF.

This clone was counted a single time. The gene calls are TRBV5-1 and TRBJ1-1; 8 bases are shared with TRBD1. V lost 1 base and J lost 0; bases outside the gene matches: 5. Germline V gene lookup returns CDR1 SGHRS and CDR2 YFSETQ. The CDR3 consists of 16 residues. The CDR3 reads CASSLFRGPMNTEAFF. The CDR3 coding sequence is TGCGCCAGCAGCTTGTTCAGGGGGCCCATGAACACTGAAGCTTTCTTT.

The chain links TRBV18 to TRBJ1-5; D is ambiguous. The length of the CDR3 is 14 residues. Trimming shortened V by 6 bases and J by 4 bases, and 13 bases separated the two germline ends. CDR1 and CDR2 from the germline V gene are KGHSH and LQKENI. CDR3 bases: TGTGCCAGCTCCCAGTCTTTTGGGAATCAGCCCCAGCATTTT. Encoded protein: CASSQSFGNQPQHF.